These T cell receptor beta chains were read from a single sample in a study of beta chain features in type 1 diabetes. The method was immunoSEQ multiplex PCR; TCRdb's version includes in-frame clones alone and lacks a portion of them. The sample records 40,000 to 65,000 clones, 63% being singletons. The sequenced sample was stem cell memory CD4+ T cells from blood. The source of these receptors is a woman aged 25 to 39 with type 1 diabetes. CDR3s include the opening cysteine and the closing phenylalanine or tryptophan. A D gene is named only where the DNA matches it firmly.

CASSSRDRGQNNQPQHF	TRBJ1-5	TRBV19	17	TRBD1
CASSDGWTNVLTF	TRBJ2-6	TRBV5-1	13	-
CASSPGHSGANVLTF	TRBJ2-6	TRBV11-2	15	-
CASSQDRGRGVSTEAFF	TRBJ1-1	TRBV4-1	17	TRBD1
CASSQDGQTNYGYTF	TRBJ1-2	TRBV4-2	15	-
CASSEDRGLVWTGELFF	TRBJ2-2	TRBV25-1	17	TRBD1
CSVGEEDQPQHF	TRBJ1-5	TRBV29-1	12	-
CASSQDSSPIGSNEQFF	TRBJ2-1	TRBV9	17	-
CASSRRPRQETQYF	TRBJ2-5	TRBV18	14	-
CASSPGGPGTGELFF	TRBJ2-2	TRBV7-3	15	TRBD2
CASSNQIGGNTEAFF	TRBJ1-1	TRBV19	15	-
CSVDRDLNTEAFF	TRBJ1-1	TRBV29-1	13	-
CASSYHLALNTGELFF	TRBJ2-2	TRBV7-2	16	-
CASSQPQGALEKLFF	TRBJ1-4	TRBV4-2	15	TRBD1
CASSPLPGSQAFF	TRBJ1-1	TRBV2	13	-
CASSLASGSLDEQFF	TRBJ2-1	TRBV5-4	15	TRBD2
CATSLLGGGGEYGYTF	TRBJ1-2	TRBV15	16	-
CASRAGESYNEQFF	TRBJ2-1	TRBV6-1	14	TRBD2
CASSPDRGRSNQPQHF	TRBJ1-5	TRBV11-2	16	TRBD1
CASSNPWTSVGELFF	TRBJ2-2	TRBV19	15	TRBD2
CSVSIGDSSTDTQYF	TRBJ2-3	TRBV29-1	15	-
CASNDPGQNTEAFF	TRBJ1-1	TRBV5-1	14	-
CASSPTGDSYNEQFF	TRBJ2-1	TRBV9	15	-
CASRPGRGQGQPQHF	TRBJ1-5	TRBV12-2	15	-
CASSLAGQERDYGYTF	TRBJ1-2	TRBV5-1	16	TRBD1
CASSVPGTRGTEAFF	TRBJ1-1	TRBV10-1	15	-
CASAGLQEETQYF	TRBJ2-5	TRBV2	13	TRBD2
CASSLGPLQRGRSSYNEQFF	TRBJ2-1	TRBV5-1	20	TRBD2
CASSQAPGASGNTDTQYF	TRBJ2-3	TRBV4-2	18	-
CASSLEASGRTDEQFF	TRBJ2-1	TRBV5-4	16	TRBD2
CASSLGLLSGANVLTF	TRBJ2-6	TRBV19	16	-
CASSPGLAGDYEQYF	TRBJ2-7	TRBV4-2	15	TRBD2
CASSSRQGDEQYF	TRBJ2-7	TRBV7-9	13	-
CASSQDRHNEQYF	TRBJ2-7	TRBV14	13	-
CASSPRGSLMIRANVLTF	TRBJ2-6	TRBV18	18	-
CASRYPGGGQETQYF	TRBJ2-5	TRBV7-3	15	-
CASSGTPSGNTIYF	TRBJ1-3	TRBV2	14	-
CASSLPRGGEETQYF	TRBJ2-5	TRBV28	15	-
CAWSIAETQYF	TRBJ2-5	TRBV30	11	-
CASSLTYQGGRGYTF	TRBJ1-2	TRBV27	15	TRBD1
CSVLPGQGAYEQYF	TRBJ2-7	TRBV29-1	14	TRBD1
CASGAPGLAGNTQETQYF	TRBJ2-5	TRBV5-1	18	TRBD2
CASSEAWTGNTEAFF	TRBJ1-1	TRBV6-1	15	TRBD1
CASTRRGLSNEQFF	TRBJ2-1	TRBV19	14	TRBD1
CASSLVYTDTQYF	TRBJ2-3	TRBV7-9	13	-
CASSRGTDRGQPQHF	TRBJ1-5	TRBV4-1	15	TRBD1
CASRRTGGYTEAFF	TRBJ1-1	TRBV5-6	14	TRBD1
CASSSSGTGYNEQFF	TRBJ2-1	TRBV28	15	-
CASSLEVGAGHLETQYF	TRBJ2-5	TRBV7-9	17	TRBD2
CASSLEGTSGVYEQYF	TRBJ2-7	TRBV5-1	16	TRBD2
CASSGSAQGFQPQHF	TRBJ1-5	TRBV28	15	-